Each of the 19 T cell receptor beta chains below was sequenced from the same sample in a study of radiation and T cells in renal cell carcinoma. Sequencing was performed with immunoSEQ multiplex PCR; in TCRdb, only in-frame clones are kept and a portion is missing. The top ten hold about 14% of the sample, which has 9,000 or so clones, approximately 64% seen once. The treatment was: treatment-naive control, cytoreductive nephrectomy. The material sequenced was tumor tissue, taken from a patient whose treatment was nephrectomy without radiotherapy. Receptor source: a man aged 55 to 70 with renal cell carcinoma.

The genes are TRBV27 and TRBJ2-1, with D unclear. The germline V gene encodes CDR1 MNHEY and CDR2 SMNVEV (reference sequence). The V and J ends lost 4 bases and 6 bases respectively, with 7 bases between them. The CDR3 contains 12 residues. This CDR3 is CASSSKGNEQFF. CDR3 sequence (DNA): TGTGCCAGCAGTTCCAAAGGCAATGAGCAGTTCTTC.

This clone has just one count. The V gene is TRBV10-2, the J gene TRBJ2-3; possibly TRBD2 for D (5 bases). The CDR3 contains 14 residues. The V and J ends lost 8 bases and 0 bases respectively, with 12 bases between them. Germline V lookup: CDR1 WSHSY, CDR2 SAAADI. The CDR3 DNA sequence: TGCGCCAGCTCACGGAGCGGTAGCACAGATACGCAGTATTTT. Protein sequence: CASSRSGSTDTQYF.

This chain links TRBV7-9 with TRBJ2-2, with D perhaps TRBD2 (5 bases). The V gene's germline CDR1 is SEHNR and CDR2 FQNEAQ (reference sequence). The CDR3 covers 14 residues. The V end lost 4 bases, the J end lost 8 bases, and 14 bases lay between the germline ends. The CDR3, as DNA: TGTGCCAGCAGCTCGTCACTAGAGCGAGGGGAGCTGTTTTTT. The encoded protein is CASSSSLERGELFF.

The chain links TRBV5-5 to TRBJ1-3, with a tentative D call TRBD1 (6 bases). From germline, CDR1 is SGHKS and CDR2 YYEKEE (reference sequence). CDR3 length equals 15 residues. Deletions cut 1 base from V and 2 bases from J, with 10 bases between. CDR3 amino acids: CASSLKGGAGNTIYF. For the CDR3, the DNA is TGTGCCAGCAGCTTGAAGGGGGGCGCTGGAAACACCATATATTTT.

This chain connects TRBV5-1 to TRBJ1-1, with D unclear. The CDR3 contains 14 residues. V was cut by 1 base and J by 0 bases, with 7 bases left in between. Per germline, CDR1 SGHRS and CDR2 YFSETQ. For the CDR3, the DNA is TGCGCCAGCAGCTTGCAGGCACTGAACACTGAAGCTTTCTTT. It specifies CASSLQALNTEAFF.

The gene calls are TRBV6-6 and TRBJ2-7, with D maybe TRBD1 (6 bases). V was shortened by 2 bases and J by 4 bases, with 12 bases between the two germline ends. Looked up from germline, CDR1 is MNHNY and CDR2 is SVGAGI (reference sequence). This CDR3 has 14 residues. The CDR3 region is CASSYARGVYEQYF. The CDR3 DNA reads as TGTGCCAGCAGTTACGCCAGGGGAGTATACGAGCAGTACTTC.

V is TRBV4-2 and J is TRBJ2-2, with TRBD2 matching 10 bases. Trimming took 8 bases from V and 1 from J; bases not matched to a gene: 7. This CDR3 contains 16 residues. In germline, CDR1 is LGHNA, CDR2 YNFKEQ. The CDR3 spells CASQREGGLNTGELFF. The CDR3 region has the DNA TGTGCCAGCCAGCGGGAGGGGGGCTTGAACACCGGGGAGCTGTTTTTT.

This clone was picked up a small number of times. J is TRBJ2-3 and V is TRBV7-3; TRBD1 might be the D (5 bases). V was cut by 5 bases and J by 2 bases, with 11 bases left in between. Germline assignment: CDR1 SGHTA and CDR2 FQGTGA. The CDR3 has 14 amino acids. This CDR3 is CASSLMGPTDTQYF. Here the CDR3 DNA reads TGTGCCAGCAGCCTCATGGGGCCCACAGATACGCAGTATTTT.

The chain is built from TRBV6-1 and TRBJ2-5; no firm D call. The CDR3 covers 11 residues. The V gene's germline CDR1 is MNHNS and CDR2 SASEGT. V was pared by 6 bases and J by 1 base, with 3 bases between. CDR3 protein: CASSPQETQYF. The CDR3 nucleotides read TGTGCCAGCAGCCCCCAAGAGACCCAGTACTTC.

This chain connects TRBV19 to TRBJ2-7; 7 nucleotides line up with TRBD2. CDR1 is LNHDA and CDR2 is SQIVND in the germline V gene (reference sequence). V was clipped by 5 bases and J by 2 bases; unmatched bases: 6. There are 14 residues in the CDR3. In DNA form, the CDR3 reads TGTGCCAGTAGTCCGACTAGCTTTCCCTACGAGCAGTACTTC. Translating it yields CASSPTSFPYEQYF.

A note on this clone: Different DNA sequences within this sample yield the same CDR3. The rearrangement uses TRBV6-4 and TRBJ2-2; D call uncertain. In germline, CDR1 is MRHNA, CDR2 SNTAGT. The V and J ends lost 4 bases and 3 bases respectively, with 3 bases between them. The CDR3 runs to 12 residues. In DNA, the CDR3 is TGTGCCAGCAGTGCATACACCGGGGAGCTGTTTTTT. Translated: CASSAYTGELFF.

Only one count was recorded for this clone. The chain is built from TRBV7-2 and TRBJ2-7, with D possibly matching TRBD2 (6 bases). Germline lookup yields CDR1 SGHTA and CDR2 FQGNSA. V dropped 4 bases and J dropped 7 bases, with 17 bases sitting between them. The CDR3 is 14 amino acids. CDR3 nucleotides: TGTGCCAGCAGCTCCGGACTACTCAGTGGGGAGCAGTACTTC. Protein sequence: CASSSGLLSGEQYF. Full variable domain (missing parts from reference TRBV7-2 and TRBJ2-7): GAGVSQSPSNKVTEKGKDVELRCDPISGHTALYWYRQSLGQGLEFLIYFQGNSAPDKSGLPSDRFSAERTGGSVSTLTIQRTQQEDSAVYLCASSSGLLSGEQYFGPGTRLTVT.

CDR3 protein: CASSLGGIDRAGGQPQHF. CDR3 sequence (DNA): TGTGCCAGCAGCTTGGGGGGAATTGATAGGGCCGGAGGGCAGCCCCAGCATTTT. This chain joins TRBV5-6 and TRBJ1-5; D gene ambiguous. The CDR3 loop spans 18 amino acids. V gave up 0 bases and J gave up 7 bases, with 23 bases separating them. CDR1 SGHDT and CDR2 YYEEEE come from the germline V gene.

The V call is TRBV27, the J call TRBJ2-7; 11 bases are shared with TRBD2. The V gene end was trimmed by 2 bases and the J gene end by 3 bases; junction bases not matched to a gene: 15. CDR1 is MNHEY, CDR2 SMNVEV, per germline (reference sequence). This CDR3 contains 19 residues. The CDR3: CASSLKYGTSGNGIYEQYF. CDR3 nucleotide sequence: TGTGCCAGCAGTTTAAAGTATGGGACTAGCGGCAATGGGATCTACGAGCAGTACTTC.

CDR3 region: CASSPPGPRGGNQPQHF. As DNA, the CDR3 is TGTGCCAGCTCACCCCCGGGACCTAGAGGCGGCAATCAGCCCCAGCATTTT. The chain couples TRBV18 to TRBJ1-5; D may be TRBD1 (5 bases). Germline V CDR1 and CDR2: KGHSH, LQKENI. This CDR3 region has 17 residues. With 3 bases removed from V and 2 bases from J, the gap between germline ends came to 17 bases.

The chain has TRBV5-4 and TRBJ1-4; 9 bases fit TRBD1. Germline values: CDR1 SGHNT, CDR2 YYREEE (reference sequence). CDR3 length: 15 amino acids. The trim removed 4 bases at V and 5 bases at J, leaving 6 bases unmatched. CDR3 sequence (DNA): TGTGCCAGCAGCGAGGGACAGGGCCTCAATGAAAAACTGTTTTTT. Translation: CASSEGQGLNEKLFF.

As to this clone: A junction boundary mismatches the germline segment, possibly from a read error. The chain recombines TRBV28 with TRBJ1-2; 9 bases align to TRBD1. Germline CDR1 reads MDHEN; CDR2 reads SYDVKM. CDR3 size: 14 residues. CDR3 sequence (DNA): TGTGCCGGCAGGACAGGGGCTTTAACAGAAGGCTACACCTTC. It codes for CAGRTGALTEGYTF.

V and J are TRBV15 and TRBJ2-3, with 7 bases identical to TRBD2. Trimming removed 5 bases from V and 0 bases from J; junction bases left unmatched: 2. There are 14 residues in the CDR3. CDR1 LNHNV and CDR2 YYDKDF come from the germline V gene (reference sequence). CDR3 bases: TGTGCCACCAGCGGCGGGAGTAGCACAGATACGCAGTATTTT. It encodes CATSGGSSTDTQYF.

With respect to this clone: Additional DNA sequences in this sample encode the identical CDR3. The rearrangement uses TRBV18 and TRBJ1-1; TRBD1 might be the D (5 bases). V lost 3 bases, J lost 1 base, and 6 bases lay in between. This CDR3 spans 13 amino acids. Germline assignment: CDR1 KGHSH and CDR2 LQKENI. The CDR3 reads CASSPGQNTEAFF. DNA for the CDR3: TGTGCCAGCTCACCGGGGCAGAACACTGAAGCTTTCTTT.